These 22 T cell receptor beta chains were sequenced from one sample in a study of OX40 agonist ivuxolimab in advanced cancers. The repertoire was sequenced with immunoSEQ multiplex PCR; TCRdb's copy has only in-frame clones and lacks some. The sample carries about 40,000 clones, approximately 90% recorded once. This specimen consisted of CD4+ or CD8+ T cells sorted from blood, obtained in a trial of the OX40 agonist ivuxolimab. The source of these receptors is an adult with an advanced solid tumor such as melanoma, head and neck, liver or kidney cancer.

The J gene is TRBJ2-5, the V gene TRBV5-1, with no clear D. V lost 1 base, J lost 4 bases, and 8 bases lay in between. This CDR3 region has 13 residues. The germline V gene encodes CDR1 SGHRS and CDR2 YFSETQ. CDR3 amino acids: CASSLSTGETQYF. The CDR3 nucleotides are TGCGCCAGCAGCTTGTCGACCGGAGAGACCCAGTACTTC.

This chain joins TRBV16 and TRBJ2-5; D uncertain. The CDR3 is 13 residues long. Germline V lookup: CDR1 KGHSY, CDR2 FQNENV. V lost 2 bases and J 2 bases, leaving 6 bases between the germline ends. The chain's CDR3 is CASSQRIQETQYF. The CDR3, as DNA: TGTGCCAGCAGCCAACGCATTCAAGAGACCCAGTACTTC.

The genes are TRBV9 and TRBJ1-3; TRBD1 matches 7 bases. The CDR3 runs 14 residues. Germline CDR1 is SGDLS and CDR2 is YYNGEE. After removal of 4 bases from V and 1 base from J, the junction contained 2 bases not matched to a gene. CDR3 sequence reads: CASSNRGSGNTIYF. As DNA, the CDR3 is TGTGCCAGCAGCAACAGGGGTTCTGGAAACACCATATATTTT.

CDR3 sequence reads: CASSYKLAAVVLTF. Here the CDR3 DNA reads TGTGCCAGCAGTTACAAACTAGCGGCTGTCGTCCTGACTTTC. This rearrangement joins TRBV6-5 to TRBJ2-6, with 8 bases identical to TRBD2. With V trimmed by 2 bases and J by 12 bases, 6 bases remained unmatched. This CDR3 comprises 14 residues. The V gene's germline CDR1 is MNHEY and CDR2 SVGAGI.

The V gene is TRBV5-1, the J gene TRBJ2-5; 7 nucleotides line up with TRBD1. The trim removed 0 bases at V and 1 base at J, leaving 3 bases unmatched. CDR3 length equals 15 residues. Per the germline V gene, CDR1 is SGHRS and CDR2 is YFSETQ. The CDR3 is CASSLEQGPQETQYF. CDR3 nucleotides: TGCGCCAGCAGCTTGGAACAGGGGCCCCAAGAGACCCAGTACTTC.

The chain couples TRBV25-1 to TRBJ1-2; unclear D gene. With 2 bases removed from V and 5 bases from J, the gap between germline ends came to 9 bases. CDR1 MGHDK and CDR2 SYGVNS come from the germline V gene. The CDR3 consists of 13 residues. The CDR3 bases are TGTGCCAGCAGTGAAGGGTTCAGGTATGGCTACACCTTC. Its translation is CASSEGFRYGYTF.

The chain employs TRBV5-4 and TRBJ2-5, with 7 bases identical to TRBD2. The CDR3 is 15 residues long. The J segment lost 2 bases and the V segment lost 1 base, leaving 5 bases of the junction unmatched. Germline V CDR1 and CDR2: SGHNT, YYREEE (reference sequence). CDR3 DNA sequence: TGTGCCAGCAGCTTGAGAGTGGGGGGGCAAGAGACCCAGTACTTC. This encodes CASSLRVGGQETQYF.

As to this clone: At one end the junction does not follow the germline gene, possibly because of a read error. This chain connects TRBV28 to TRBJ1-2; TRBD1 matches 7 bases. CDR1 is MDHEN, CDR2 SYDVKM, per germline. The CDR3 loop spans 12 amino acids. The CDR3 DNA sequence: TGTGCCAGCAGTTGGGGTGTAGGACAGGCAGGATTC. It encodes CASSWGVGQAGF.

The CDR3 coding sequence is TGTGCCAGCACCAACGACAGGGGCGCTAATGAAAAACTGTTTTTT. Amino acids: CASTNDRGANEKLFF. The rearrangement uses TRBV7-8 and TRBJ1-4; 8 bases agree with TRBD1. CDR3 length: 15 amino acids. Germline CDR1 is SGHVS and CDR2 is FQNEAQ. V shed 7 bases and J 3 bases; nucleotides not matched to a gene: 7.

The V and J genes are TRBV6-1 and TRBJ1-1; maybe TRBD1 (5 bases). V was trimmed by 6 bases and J by 5 bases, leaving 7 bases between them. CDR3 length equals 11 residues. In germline, CDR1 is MNHNS, CDR2 SASEGT. CDR3 residues: CASRGPTEAFF. The CDR3 DNA reads as TGTGCCAGCAGGGGGCCTACTGAAGCTTTCTTT.

The chain links TRBV7-7 to TRBJ1-2; TRBD1 matches 10 bases. The CDR3 runs to 15 residues. Germline assignment: CDR1 SSHAT and CDR2 FNYEAQ (reference sequence). The trim removed 5 bases at V and 8 bases at J, leaving 11 bases unmatched. The CDR3 loop is CASSGLDRGLGGYTF. CDR3 DNA: TGTGCCAGCAGCGGACTGGACAGGGGGTTGGGAGGCTACACCTTC.

A single count supports this clone. CDR3 loop: CASSQGDRGRMTEAFF. For the CDR3, the DNA is TGTGCCAGCAGCCAAGGGGACAGGGGGAGAATGACTGAAGCTTTCTTT. The rearrangement uses TRBV14 and TRBJ1-1; 11 positions match TRBD1. The junction had 6 bases not matched to a gene; V was cut back by 1 base and J by 5 bases. From germline, CDR1 is SGHDN and CDR2 FVKESK. The CDR3 consists of 16 residues.

The chain recombines TRBV20-1 with TRBJ1-2; D is undetermined. The CDR3 runs 11 residues. Germline V gene data show CDR1 as DFQATT and CDR2 as SNEGSKA (reference sequence). Trimming removed 1 base from V and 4 bases from J, with 4 bases in between. The CDR3 is CSARALYGYTF. CDR3 coding DNA: TGCAGTGCTAGAGCCCTCTATGGCTACACCTTC.

V gene TRBV6-1 combines with J gene TRBJ1-5; no reliable D call. The germline CDR1 and CDR2 sequences are MNHNS and SASEGT. The CDR3 sequence is 12 residues long. V was clipped by 5 bases and J by 4 bases, with 6 bases between them. CDR3 nucleotide sequence: TGTGCCAGCAGTTTTGGGAATCAGCCCCAGCATTTT. Translating gives CASSFGNQPQHF.

This clone was recorded a few times. The V and J genes are TRBV2 and TRBJ2-7; D possibly corresponds to TRBD1 (6 bases). V gave up 7 bases and J gave up 2 bases, with 15 bases separating them. CDR1 is SNHLY and CDR2 is FYNNEI in the germline V gene. The CDR3 totals 14 residues. The CDR3 here is CASMYWDTTYEQYF. The CDR3 bases are TGTGCCAGCATGTATTGGGACACTACCTACGAGCAGTACTTC.

V gene TRBV11-2 combines with J gene TRBJ2-5; D assignment may be TRBD1 or TRBD2 (5 bases each). Per germline, CDR1 SGHAT and CDR2 FQNNGV. Between the trimmed V and J ends, which lost 0 bases and 5 bases, there was a span of 13 bases. The CDR3 is made up of 15 amino acids. CDR3 DNA: TGTGCCAGCAGCTTAGAGGCAGGGAGTACGGAGACCCAGTACTTC. Its translation: CASSLEAGSTETQYF.

V usage is TRBV6-1 and J usage is TRBJ1-3; 7 bases match TRBD1. Germline values: CDR1 MNHNS, CDR2 SASEGT. The V and J ends lost 6 bases and 2 bases, in that order; junction bases with no gene match: 1. The CDR3 is 13 amino acids. The CDR3 DNA follows: TGTGCCAGCAGCGACAGGGCTGGAAACACCATATATTTT. It specifies CASSDRAGNTIYF.

This clone was seen just once. The chain combines TRBV15 with TRBJ1-1, with D unclear. V lost 5 bases to trimming and J lost 0 bases, with 10 bases between them. The germline V gene has CDR1 LNHNV and CDR2 YYDKDF (reference sequence). This CDR3 contains 14 residues. This CDR3 is CATSPTTMNTEAFF. CDR3 coding DNA: TGTGCCACCAGCCCGACAACCATGAACACTGAAGCTTTCTTT.

A few counts support this clone. The V and J genes are TRBV7-8 and TRBJ1-1; no firm D call. This CDR3 region has 15 residues. Per germline, CDR1 SGHVS and CDR2 FQNEAQ. V was cut by 0 bases and J by 4 bases, with 12 bases left in between. CDR3 loop: CASSLALWSTTEAFF. DNA for the CDR3: TGTGCCAGCAGCTTAGCTTTGTGGTCGACCACTGAAGCTTTCTTT.

The chain employs TRBV7-2 and TRBJ1-4; possible D gene TRBD1, 5 bases. Germline lookup yields CDR1 SGHTA and CDR2 FQGNSA. The V gene lost 2 bases and the J gene lost 8 bases, with 18 bases spanning the gap. The CDR3 consists of 16 residues. Here the CDR3 DNA reads TGTGCCAGCAGCTTATTGTCGGGGGGTTTATCGGAAAAACTGTTTTTT. As protein: CASSLLSGGLSEKLFF.

This chain uses TRBV27 with TRBJ2-3; 7 bases agree with TRBD1. J lost 0 bases, V lost 3 bases, and 3 bases had no gene match. CDR1 MNHEY and CDR2 SMNVEV come from the germline V gene (reference sequence). The CDR3 sequence is 15 residues long. The CDR3 bases are TGTGCCAGCAGTTTGACAGGGAGTAGCACAGATACGCAGTATTTT. This gives the protein CASSLTGSSTDTQYF.

This sequence joins TRBV6-6 and TRBJ1-6; D not resolved. The germline gives CDR1 MNHNY, CDR2 SVGAGI (reference sequence). The CDR3 is made up of 15 amino acids. The V end lost 2 bases, the J end lost 8 bases, and 13 bases lay between the germline ends. CDR3 region: CASSYDSGVDSPLHF. The DNA of the CDR3 is TGTGCCAGCAGTTACGATTCCGGGGTTGATTCACCCCTCCACTTT.